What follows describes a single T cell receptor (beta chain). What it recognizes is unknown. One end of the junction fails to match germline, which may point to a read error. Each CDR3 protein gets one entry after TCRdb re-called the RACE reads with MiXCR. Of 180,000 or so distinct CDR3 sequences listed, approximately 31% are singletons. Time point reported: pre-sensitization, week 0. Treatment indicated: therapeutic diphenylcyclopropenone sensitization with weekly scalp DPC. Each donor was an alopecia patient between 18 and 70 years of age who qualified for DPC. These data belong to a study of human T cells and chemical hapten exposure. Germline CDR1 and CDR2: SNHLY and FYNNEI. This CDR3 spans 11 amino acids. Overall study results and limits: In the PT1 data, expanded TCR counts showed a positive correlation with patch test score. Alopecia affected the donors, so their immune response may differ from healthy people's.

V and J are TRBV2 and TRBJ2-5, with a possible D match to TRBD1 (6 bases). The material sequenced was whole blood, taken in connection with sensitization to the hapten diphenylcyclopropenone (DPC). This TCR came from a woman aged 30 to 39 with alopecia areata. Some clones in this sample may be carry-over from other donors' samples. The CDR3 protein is CASSGSGTSRF. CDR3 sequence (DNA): TGTGCCAGCAGTGGTTCCGGGACAAGCAGATTC.